The table lists the clone carrying this T cell receptor beta chain with a few counts. The antigen remains undetermined. The source of the sample is a study of tumor-infiltrating lymphocytes in primary liver carcinoma. Study observations and caveats: The study found a significantly higher top-250-clone fraction in tumors than in blood (p = 0.039). Overlap in tumor-adjacent and tumor-blood pairs fell below that of tumor region pairs.

Germline DNA was also extracted, and blood RNA derived from unsorted whole blood. CDR1 is SGHKS, CDR2 YYEKEE, per germline (reference sequence). The CDR3 sequence is 12 residues long. V lost 0 bases, J lost 14 bases, and 14 bases lay in between. TCR beta cDNA was made from around 460 ng total RNA with a constant-region primer. TCR beta libraries came from three nested multiplex PCR rounds using slightly modified ARM-PCR. The first two PCR rounds used TRBV1-TRBV30 primers with a Cbeta primer, around 10 cycles each. Each CDR3 protein is one row after TCRdb ran MiXCR on the multiplex PCR reads. This sample has approximately 330,000 distinct CDR3 sequences, with almost 65% found just once.

What was sequenced was peripheral blood. The rearrangement joins TRBV5-5 to TRBJ1-2; D is undetermined. This clonotype was obtained from a man aged 35-49 years with primary liver carcinoma and hepatitis B virus infection. Here the CDR3 reads CASSLEFHGGTF. The CDR3 DNA sequence: TGTGCCAGCAGCTTGGAATTTCACGGAGGAACCTTC. Full variable domain (remainder filled in from reference TRBV5-5 and TRBJ1-2): DAGVTQSPTHLIKTRGQQVTLRCSPISGHKSVSWYQQVLGQGPQFIFQYYEKEERGRGNFPDRFSARQFPNYSSELNVNALLLGDSALYLCASSLEFHGGTFGSGTRLTVV.